These 2 T cell receptor beta chains share one sample of origin, sequenced in a study of early T cells in non-severe SARS-CoV-2 infection. TCRdb itself ran the 5' RACE reads through MiXCR, one entry per CDR3 protein. The sample shows some 63,000 distinct CDR3 sequences, 10% to 15% of them seen only once. Sequenced material: whole blood. All receptors derive from an adult who was a healthcare worker with PCR-confirmed SARS-CoV-2 infection or an uninfected control (not recorded which).

Note on this clonotype: Just one base apart from a much larger clone, this may be a read error. V usage is TRBV9 and J usage is TRBJ1-4; D might be TRBD1 (5 bases). The CDR3 is 15 amino acids. The germline CDR1 and CDR2 sequences are SGDLS and YYNGEE. V lost 2 bases and J 6 bases, leaving 14 bases between the germline ends. The CDR3 reads CASSVMGGLDEKLFF. In DNA, the CDR3 is TGTGCCAGCAGCGTCATGGGGGGTTTGGATGAAAAACTGTTTTTT.

The table lists this clonotype with many counts. The CDR3, as DNA: TGTGCCAGCAGCTTAGCGAGTCGCTGGGAAAACGGGAACCTCGTCCCCTACGAGCAGTACTTC. Translation gives CASSLASRWENGNLVPYEQYF. J is TRBJ2-7 and V is TRBV7-6; D possibly corresponds to TRBD2 (5 bases). CDR1 and CDR2 from the germline V gene are SGHVS and FNYEAQ. Trimming shortened V by 0 bases and J by 2 bases, and 29 bases separated the two germline ends. This CDR3 has 21 amino acids.